Given below is one T cell receptor beta chain in context. The specificity of this receptor is unknown. Base qualities are not recorded, but no much larger clone differs from it by a single base. TCRbeta CDR3 regions were amplified from genomic DNA using the immunoSEQ Assay, a bias-controlled multiplex PCR. The original pipeline was this. Nucleated cell counts per sample were estimated from amplification of reference gene primers within the assay. Sequence reads were collapsed and filtered to measure the absolute abundance of every unique TCRbeta CDR3 rearrangement. For each sample, productive Simpson clonality was calculated as the square root of Simpson's diversity index over productive rearrangements. The clones in this table, taken by TCRdb from immuneACCESS, are in-frame only. Not every clone is retained; where verified, under half of the shortfall comes from an unresolved V gene, and the cause of the rest is unknown. V, J and clone size are those of that table, while D and trimming were read from the DNA. The sample table lists 100,000 to 140,000 clones, roughly 88% of them with a count of one. The ten largest clones capture 6.8% of the sample.

These data belong to a study of blood T cell repertoires in COVID-19 (dated by TCRdb to about 2020). About the full investigation: Samples covering the acute and convalescent phases of COVID-19 were provided by collaborators in the United States, Italy and Spain. Where HLA class I and class II types were available, the types were taken from metadata supplied by the sample provider, not from assay-based typing. Samples were obtained from the ongoing ImmuneRACE study (first 160 participants) and from about 1,300 subjects provided by 6 global collaborators. A freely available public database, intended as a resource for researchers studying the immune response to SARS-CoV-2, is where the repertoires were released. Nearly every sample came with metadata listing a de-identified subject ID, COVID-19 status, age in years and sex. The dataset comprised deeply sampled blood TCRbeta repertoires from subjects exposed to, actively infected with, or recovered from COVID-19. The material from the prospective study consisted of cDNA or gDNA derived from T cells, B-cell-depleted T cells, or PBMCs.

V was cut back by 1 base and J by 4 bases, leaving a gap of 9 bases between them. There are 14 amino acids in the CDR3, from cysteine to phenylalanine inclusive. Only the CDR3 DNA stays, 42 bases, in frame from base 1. The germline V gene encodes CDR1 SGHRS and CDR2 YFSETQ. Each collaborating institution followed its own protocols to collect whole blood in K2EDTA tubes. For TCRbeta analysis, collaborator samples were shipped as frozen whole blood, as isolated PBMCs, or as DNA extracted from either sample type. Study-wide conclusions, independent of this receptor: The amount of clinical and demographic metadata varied by source and participant and was provided uncurated.

This TCR came from a man aged 50-59 years with active or convalescent COVID-19. The V gene is TRBV5-1 and the J gene is TRBJ2-1, and perhaps TRBD2 as D gene, on 6 matching bases. The sequencing input was peripheral blood. In nucleotide form, the sequence is TGCGCCAGCAGCTTGATGGGGGGATACAATGAGCAGTTCTTC. Its coded protein is CASSLMGGYNEQFF.